This T cell receptor (beta chain) was sequenced during a study of molecular identifiers for immune sequencing clone quantification. Study-level background: Within a replicate experiment, RNA obtained from either around 20,000 or 99,000 naive CD8 cells was divided into five aliquots, and four of those aliquots were then sequenced.

Bulk TCR libraries were made with methods that had been previously described and with listed TCR primers. TCRdb recomputed calls from the PCR reads with MiXCR, one row per CDR3 protein. The sample lists 80,000 to 95,000 distinct CDR3 sequences, around 19% seen once, with around 0.8% in the top ten. Using a CD8+CD4-CCR7+CD45RA+ phenotype, naive CD8 T cells were sorted. This clonotype came up many times. Its antigen is unknown. Notes on the study in general: Identical TCR molecules sharing a barcode could underestimate highly expanded clone sizes.

Per germline, CDR1 SGHTA and CDR2 FQGNSA. Deletions cut 7 bases from V and 4 bases from J, with 23 bases between. The CDR3 is 17 residues long. The chain couples TRBV7-2 to TRBJ2-1; D might be TRBD2 (5 bases). This receptor was taken from a human donor in good health. Some libraries in this study had Jurkat cell RNA spiked in. The sample taken for sequencing was naive CD8+ T cells from blood, with Jurkat cell RNA spiked in. Subset indicated: FACS-sorted CD8+CD4-CCR7+CD45RA+ naive T cells. CDR3 coding DNA: TGTGCCAGCACCCTTAAAATCTCGTCTAGCCCTTACAATGAGCAGTTCTTC. Amino acid sequence: CASTLKISSSPYNEQFF.